This TCR beta chain was identified in a study of shared clonotypes between healthy human individuals. This CDR3 region has 12 residues. Per the germline V gene, CDR1 is WSHSY and CDR2 is SAAADI. Per the authors' pipeline: Sequence data from immunoSEQ were junction-only and lacked quality scores; consequently, filtering differed. Profiled with immunoSEQ multiplex PCR; TCRdb holds only in-frame clones, not every one. That table supplies the V and J calls and clone size; D and trimming were determined from the DNA. The sample has about 2 million clones, about 95% seen once; the top ten hold 1.2%. As defined, naive CD8 cells were CD45RO-negative and positively selected for CCR7, with terminally differentiated effector memory CD45RA+ cells excluded. As concerns this clone: Its target is unknown. The junction departs from germline at one end; a sequencing error may be responsible.

Study observations and caveats: Generally, estimated richness proved larger in naive subsets than it did in memory subsets.

This receptor was obtained from a man aged 18 to 30 in good health. The sequencing input was naive CD8+ T cells sorted from blood. V and J are TRBV10-2 and TRBJ2-1; D is possibly TRBD1 or TRBD2 (5 bases each). The CDR3, as DNA: TGCGCCAGCAATGAGGGGACCAATGAGCAGTTCTTC. Translated, it gives CASNEGTNEQFF.